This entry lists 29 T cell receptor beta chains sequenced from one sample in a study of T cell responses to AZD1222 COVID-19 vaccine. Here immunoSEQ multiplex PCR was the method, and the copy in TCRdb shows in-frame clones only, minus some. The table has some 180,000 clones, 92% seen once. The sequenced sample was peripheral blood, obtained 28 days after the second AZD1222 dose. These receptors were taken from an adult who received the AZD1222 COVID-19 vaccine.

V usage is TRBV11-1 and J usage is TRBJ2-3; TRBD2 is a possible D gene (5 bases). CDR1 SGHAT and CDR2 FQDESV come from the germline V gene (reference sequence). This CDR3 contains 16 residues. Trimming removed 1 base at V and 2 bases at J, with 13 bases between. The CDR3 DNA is TGTGCCAGCAGCTTAGGGTTGCGGGCCAACACAGATACGCAGTATTTT. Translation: CASSLGLRANTDTQYF.

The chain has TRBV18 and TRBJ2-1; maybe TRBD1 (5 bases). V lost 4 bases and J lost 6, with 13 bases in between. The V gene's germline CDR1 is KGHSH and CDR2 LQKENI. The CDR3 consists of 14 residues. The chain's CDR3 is CASSRQQDSNEQFF. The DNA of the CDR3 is TGTGCCAGCTCACGTCAACAGGATAGCAATGAGCAGTTCTTC.

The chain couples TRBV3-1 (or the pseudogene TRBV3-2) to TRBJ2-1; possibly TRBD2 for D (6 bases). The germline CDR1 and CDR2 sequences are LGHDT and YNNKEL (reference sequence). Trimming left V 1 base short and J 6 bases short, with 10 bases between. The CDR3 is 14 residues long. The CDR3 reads CASSQGTSSNEQFF. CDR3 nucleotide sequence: TGTGCCAGCAGCCAAGGCACTAGCAGCAATGAGCAGTTCTTC.

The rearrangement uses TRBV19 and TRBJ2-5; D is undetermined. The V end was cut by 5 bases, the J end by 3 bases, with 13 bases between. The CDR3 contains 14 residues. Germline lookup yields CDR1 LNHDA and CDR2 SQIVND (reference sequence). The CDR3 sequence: CASSPQKGKETQYF. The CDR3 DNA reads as TGTGCCAGTAGTCCGCAGAAGGGTAAAGAGACCCAGTACTTC.

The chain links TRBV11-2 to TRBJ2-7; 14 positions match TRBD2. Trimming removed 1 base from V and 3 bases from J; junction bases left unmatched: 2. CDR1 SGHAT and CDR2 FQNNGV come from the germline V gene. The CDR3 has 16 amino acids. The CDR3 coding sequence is TGTGCCAGCAGCTTAGTAGGGACTAGCGGGAGCTACGAGCAGTACTTC. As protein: CASSLVGTSGSYEQYF.

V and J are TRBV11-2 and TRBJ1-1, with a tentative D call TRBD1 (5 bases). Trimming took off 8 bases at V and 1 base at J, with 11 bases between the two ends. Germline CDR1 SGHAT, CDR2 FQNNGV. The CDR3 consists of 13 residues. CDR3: CASAVDRNTEAFF. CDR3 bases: TGTGCCAGCGCAGTAGACAGGAACACTGAAGCTTTCTTT.

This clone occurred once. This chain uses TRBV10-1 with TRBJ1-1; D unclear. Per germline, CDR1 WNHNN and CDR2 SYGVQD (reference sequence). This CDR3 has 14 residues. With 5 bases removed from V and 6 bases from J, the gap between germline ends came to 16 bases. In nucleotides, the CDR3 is TGCGCCAGCAGTCCACGTCAGGCAGAATCTGAAGCTTTCTTT. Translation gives CASSPRQAESEAFF.

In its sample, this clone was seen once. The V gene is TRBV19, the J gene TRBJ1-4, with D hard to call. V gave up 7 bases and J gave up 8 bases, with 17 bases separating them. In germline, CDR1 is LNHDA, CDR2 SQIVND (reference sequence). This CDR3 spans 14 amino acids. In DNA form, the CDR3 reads TGTGCCAGTATAGGCTGGACCCGAGAGGAAAAACTGTTTTTT. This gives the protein CASIGWTREEKLFF.

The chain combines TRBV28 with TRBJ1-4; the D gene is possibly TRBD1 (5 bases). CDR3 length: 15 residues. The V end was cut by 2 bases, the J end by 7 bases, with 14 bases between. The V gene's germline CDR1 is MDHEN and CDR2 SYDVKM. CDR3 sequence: CASSLRWGKGEKLFF. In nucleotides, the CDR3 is TGTGCCAGCAGTTTACGCTGGGGGAAGGGTGAAAAACTGTTTTTT.

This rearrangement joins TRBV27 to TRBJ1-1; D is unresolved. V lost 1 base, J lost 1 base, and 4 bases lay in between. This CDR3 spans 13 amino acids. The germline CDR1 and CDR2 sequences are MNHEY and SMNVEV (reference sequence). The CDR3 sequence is CASSLYRNTEAFF. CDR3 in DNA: TGTGCCAGCAGTTTATACAGGAACACTGAAGCTTTCTTT.

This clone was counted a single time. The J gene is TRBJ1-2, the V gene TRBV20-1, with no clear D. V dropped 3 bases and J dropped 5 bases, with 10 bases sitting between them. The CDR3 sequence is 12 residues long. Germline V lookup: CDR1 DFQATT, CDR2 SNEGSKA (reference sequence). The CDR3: CSASTIGYGYTF. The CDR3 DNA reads TGCAGTGCTAGTACGATCGGGTATGGCTACACCTTC.

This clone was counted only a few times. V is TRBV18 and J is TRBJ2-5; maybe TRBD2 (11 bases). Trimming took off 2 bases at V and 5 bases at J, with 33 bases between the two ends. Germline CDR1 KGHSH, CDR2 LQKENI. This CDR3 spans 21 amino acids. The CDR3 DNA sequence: TGTGCCAGCTCACCAACTTTGGGACAGGGGCCTAGCGGGAGGTCTGCGGAGACCCAGTACTTC. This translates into CASSPTLGQGPSGRSAETQYF.

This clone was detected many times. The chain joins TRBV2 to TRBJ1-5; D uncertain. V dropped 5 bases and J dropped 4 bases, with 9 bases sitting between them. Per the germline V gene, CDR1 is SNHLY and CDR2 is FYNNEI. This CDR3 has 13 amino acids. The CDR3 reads CASSPIGNQPQHF. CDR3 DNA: TGTGCCAGCAGTCCTATAGGGAATCAGCCCCAGCATTTT.

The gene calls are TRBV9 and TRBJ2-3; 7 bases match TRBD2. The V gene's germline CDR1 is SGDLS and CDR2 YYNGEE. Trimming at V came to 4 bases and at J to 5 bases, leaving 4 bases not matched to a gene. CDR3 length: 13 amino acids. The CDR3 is CASSSGGGDTQYF. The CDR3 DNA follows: TGTGCCAGCAGCTCGGGGGGAGGAGATACGCAGTATTTT. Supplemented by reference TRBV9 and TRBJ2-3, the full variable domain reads DSGVTQTPKHLITATGQRVTLRCSPRSGDLSVYWYQQSLDQGLQFLIQYYNGEERAKGNILERFSAQQFPDLHSELNLSSLELGDSALYFCASSSGGGDTQYFGPGTRLTVL.

The CDR3 nucleotides are TGTGCCAGCAGCCAAGATTTATCGGGCCTGACTAGTTCCCGAGGCAATGAGCAGTTCTTC. Translating it yields CASSQDLSGLTSSRGNEQFF. The chain uses TRBV4-2 and TRBJ2-1; possible D gene TRBD2, 6 bases. Germline values: CDR1 LGHNA, CDR2 YNFKEQ. This CDR3 spans 20 amino acids. Trimming left V 0 bases short and J 6 bases short, with 27 bases between.

CDR3 sequence: CASSIGSLTNTGELFF. CDR3 DNA: TGTGCCAGTAGTATAGGGAGTCTCACGAACACCGGGGAGCTGTTTTTT. The chain carries TRBV19 and TRBJ2-2; no definite D call. This CDR3 comprises 16 residues. With 1 base removed from V and 0 bases from J, the gap between germline ends came to 9 bases. Germline loops: CDR1 LNHDA, CDR2 SQIVND (reference sequence).

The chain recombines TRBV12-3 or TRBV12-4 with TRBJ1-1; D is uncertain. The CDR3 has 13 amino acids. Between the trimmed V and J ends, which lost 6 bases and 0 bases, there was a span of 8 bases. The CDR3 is CASRYAVNTEAFF. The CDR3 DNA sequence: TGTGCCAGCAGGTACGCAGTGAACACTGAAGCTTTCTTT.

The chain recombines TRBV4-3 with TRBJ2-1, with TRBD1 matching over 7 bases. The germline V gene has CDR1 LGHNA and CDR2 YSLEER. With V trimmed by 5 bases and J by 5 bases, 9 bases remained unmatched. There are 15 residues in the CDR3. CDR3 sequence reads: CASSATRGPDNEQFF. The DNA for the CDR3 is TGCGCCAGCAGCGCTACAAGGGGGCCCGACAATGAGCAGTTCTTC.

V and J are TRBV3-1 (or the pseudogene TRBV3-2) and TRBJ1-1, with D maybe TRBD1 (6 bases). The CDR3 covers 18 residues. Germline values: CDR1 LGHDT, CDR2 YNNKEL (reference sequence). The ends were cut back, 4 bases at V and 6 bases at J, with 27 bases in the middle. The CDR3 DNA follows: TGTGCCAGCAGCCCCCAAACCGGGGGGCTTGGGTCTTGGGCTGAAGCTTTCTTT. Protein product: CASSPQTGGLGSWAEAFF.

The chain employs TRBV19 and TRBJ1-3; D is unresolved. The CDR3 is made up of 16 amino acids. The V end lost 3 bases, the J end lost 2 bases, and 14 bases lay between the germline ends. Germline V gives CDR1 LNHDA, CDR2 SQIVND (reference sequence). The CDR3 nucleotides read TGTGCCAGTAGTATCTTGTCTCTTCGGGCTGGAAACACCATATATTTT. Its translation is CASSILSLRAGNTIYF.

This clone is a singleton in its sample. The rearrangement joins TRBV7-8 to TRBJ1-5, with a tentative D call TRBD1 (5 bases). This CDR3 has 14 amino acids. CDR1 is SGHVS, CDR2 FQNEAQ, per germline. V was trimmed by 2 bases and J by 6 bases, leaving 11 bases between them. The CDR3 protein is CASSLHRLGQPQHF. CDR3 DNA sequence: TGTGCCAGCAGCTTACACAGGTTGGGTCAGCCCCAGCATTTT. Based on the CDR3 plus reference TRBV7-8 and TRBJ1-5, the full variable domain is GAGVSQSPRYKVAKRGQDVALRCDPISGHVSLFWYQQALGQGPEFLTYFQNEAQLDKSGLPSDRFFAERPEGSVSTLKIQRTQQEDSAVYLCASSLHRLGQPQHFGDGTRLSIL.

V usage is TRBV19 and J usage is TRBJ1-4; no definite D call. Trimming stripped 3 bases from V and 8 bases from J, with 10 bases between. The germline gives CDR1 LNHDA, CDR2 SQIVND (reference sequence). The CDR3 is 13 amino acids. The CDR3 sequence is CASSIVTSEKLFF. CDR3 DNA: TGTGCCAGTAGTATCGTTACGTCGGAAAAACTGTTTTTT.

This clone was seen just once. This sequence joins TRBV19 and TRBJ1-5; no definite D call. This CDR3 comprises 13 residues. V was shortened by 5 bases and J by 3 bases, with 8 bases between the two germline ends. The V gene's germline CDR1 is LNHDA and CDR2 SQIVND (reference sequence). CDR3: CASSSGHNQPQHF. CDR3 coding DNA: TGTGCCAGTAGTTCGGGTCACAATCAGCCCCAGCATTTT.

The CDR3 region is CASSPRRVGYEKLFF. In DNA form, the CDR3 reads TGTGCCAGCAGCCCCCGACGGGTAGGGTATGAAAAACTGTTTTTT. This rearrangement joins TRBV7-9 to TRBJ1-4; no clear D gene. CDR3 size: 15 residues. Trimming removed 5 bases from V and 6 bases from J, with 16 bases in between. CDR1 and CDR2 (germline): SEHNR, FQNEAQ (reference sequence).

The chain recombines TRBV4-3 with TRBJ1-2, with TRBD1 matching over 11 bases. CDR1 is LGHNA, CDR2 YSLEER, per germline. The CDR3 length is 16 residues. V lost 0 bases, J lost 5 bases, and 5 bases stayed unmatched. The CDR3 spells CASSQEGTGGQYGYTF. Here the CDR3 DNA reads TGCGCCAGCAGCCAAGAAGGGACAGGGGGTCAGTATGGCTACACCTTC.

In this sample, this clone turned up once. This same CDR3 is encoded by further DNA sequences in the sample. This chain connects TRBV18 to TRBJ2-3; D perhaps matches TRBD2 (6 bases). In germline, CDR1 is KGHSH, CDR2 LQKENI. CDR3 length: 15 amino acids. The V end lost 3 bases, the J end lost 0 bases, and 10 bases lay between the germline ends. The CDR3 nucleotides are TGTGCCAGCTCACCGCCAGGACTAAGCACAGATACGCAGTATTTT. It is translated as CASSPPGLSTDTQYF.

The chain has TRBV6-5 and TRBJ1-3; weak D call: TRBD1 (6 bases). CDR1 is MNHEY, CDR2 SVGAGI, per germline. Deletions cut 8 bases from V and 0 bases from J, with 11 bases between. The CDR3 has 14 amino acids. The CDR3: CASETGNSGNTIYF. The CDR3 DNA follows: TGTGCCAGCGAGACAGGCAACTCTGGAAACACCATATATTTT.

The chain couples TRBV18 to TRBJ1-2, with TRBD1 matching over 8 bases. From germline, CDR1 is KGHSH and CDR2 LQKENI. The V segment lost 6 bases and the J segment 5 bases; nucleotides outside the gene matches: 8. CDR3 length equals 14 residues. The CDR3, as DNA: TGTGCCAGCTCCCGAGGACAGGGACAATATGGCTACACCTTC. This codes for CASSRGQGQYGYTF. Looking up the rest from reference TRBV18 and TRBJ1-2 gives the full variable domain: NAGVMQNPRHLVRRRGQEARLRCSPMKGHSHVYWYRQLPEEGLKFMVYLQKENIIDESGMPKERFSAEFPKEGPSILRIQQVVRGDSAAYFCASSRGQGQYGYTFGSGTRLTVV.

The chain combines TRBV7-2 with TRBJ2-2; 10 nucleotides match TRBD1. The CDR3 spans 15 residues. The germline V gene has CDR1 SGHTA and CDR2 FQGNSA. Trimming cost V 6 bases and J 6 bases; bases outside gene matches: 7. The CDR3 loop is CASSSRTGGAGELFF. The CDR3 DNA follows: TGTGCCAGCAGTTCAAGGACAGGGGGGGCCGGGGAGCTGTTTTTT.